The rows below give T cell receptor beta chains drawn from one sample of a study of blood T cells in healthy people across ages. TCRdb analysed the 5' RACE reads with MiXCR anew, one entry per CDR3 protein. This table holds about 570,000 distinct CDR3 sequences, 27% found once. Sequencing input: blood. These receptor sequences come from a woman in her seventies in good health. Both conserved end residues are part of each CDR3. A D gene is named only where the DNA matches it firmly. The listing skips clone size in some rows; elsewhere it reads once, few, many or a size class.

D gene: -
V gene: TRBV7-3
clone size: many
J gene: TRBJ2-2
CDR3 protein: CASSLNAGELFF
CDR3 DNA: TGTGCCAGCAGCTTAAACGCCGGGGAGCTGTTTTTT

D gene: -
V gene: TRBV7-9
clone size: -
J gene: TRBJ1-2
CDR3 protein: CASSLALLSYGYTF
CDR3 DNA: TGTGCCAGCAGCTTAGCCCTGCTGTCCTATGGCTACACCTTC

D gene: -
V gene: TRBV12-3/TRBV12-4
clone size: few
J gene: TRBJ1-3
CDR3 protein: CASSPRASSGNTIYF
CDR3 DNA: TGTGCCAGCAGCCCCCGGGCCAGCTCTGGAAACACCATATATTTT

D gene: -
V gene: TRBV10-3
clone size: few
J gene: TRBJ2-1
CDR3 protein: CATRDRNNEQFF
CDR3 DNA: TGTGCCACCAGGGACCGCAACAATGAGCAGTTCTTC

D gene: -
V gene: TRBV25-1
clone size: few
J gene: TRBJ2-5
CDR3 protein: CASSASWGTQYF
CDR3 DNA: TGTGCCAGCAGTGCATCGTGGGGGACCCAGTACTTC

D gene: -
V gene: TRBV6-6
clone size: few
J gene: TRBJ1-3
CDR3 protein: CASGDWGSGNTIYF
CDR3 DNA: TGTGCCAGCGGGGATTGGGGCTCCGGAAACACCATATATTTT

D gene: TRBD1
V gene: TRBV4-1
clone size: few
J gene: TRBJ2-2
CDR3 protein: CASSLSGTGGVQRGTGELFF
CDR3 DNA: TGCGCCAGCAGCTTATCGGGGACAGGGGGCGTTCAGCGCGGCACCGGGGAGCTGTTTTTT

D gene: -
V gene: TRBV7-9
clone size: few
J gene: TRBJ1-6
CDR3 protein: CASSLAKTSPLHF
CDR3 DNA: TGTGCCAGCAGCCTAGCAAAGACTTCACCCCTCCACTTT

D gene: -
V gene: TRBV20-1
clone size: -
J gene: TRBJ2-3
CDR3 protein: CSATAGARQYF
CDR3 DNA: TGCAGTGCGACCGCAGGGGCGCGGCAGTATTTT

D gene: -
V gene: TRBV27
clone size: few
J gene: TRBJ2-3
CDR3 protein: CASSFGGLGTQYF
CDR3 DNA: TGTGCCAGCAGTTTTGGGGGTCTAGGTACGCAGTATTTT

D gene: -
V gene: TRBV16
clone size: few
J gene: TRBJ2-6
CDR3 protein: CASSQSTGANVLTF
CDR3 DNA: TGTGCCAGCAGCCAATCTACTGGGGCCAACGTCCTGACTTTC

D gene: -
V gene: TRBV9
clone size: -
J gene: TRBJ2-2
CDR3 protein: CASSVAGYANTGELFF
CDR3 DNA: TGTGCCAGCAGCGTAGCAGGCTACGCGAACACCGGGGAGCTGTTTTTT

D gene: -
V gene: TRBV20-1
clone size: many
J gene: TRBJ2-5
CDR3 protein: CSASWVGRGQETQYF
CDR3 DNA: TGCAGTGCTAGCTGGGTAGGTCGCGGACAAGAGACCCAGTACTTC

D gene: TRBD1
V gene: TRBV27
clone size: -
J gene: TRBJ2-2
CDR3 protein: CAGNRGRNTGELFF
CDR3 DNA: TGTGCCGGCAACAGGGGCCGGAACACCGGGGAGCTGTTTTTT

D gene: -
V gene: TRBV14
clone size: few
J gene: TRBJ2-4
CDR3 protein: CASSPSSGTGISF
CDR3 DNA: TGTGCCAGCAGCCCAAGTAGTGGAACAGGGATAAGCTTC

D gene: -
V gene: TRBV20-1
clone size: -
J gene: TRBJ1-2
CDR3 protein: CSARDAGQGYGYTF
CDR3 DNA: TGCAGTGCTAGAGATGCAGGGCAGGGCTATGGCTACACCTTC

D gene: -
V gene: TRBV11-2
clone size: -
J gene: TRBJ1-1
CDR3 protein: CASSLDRVNEAFF
CDR3 DNA: TGTGCCAGCAGCTTAGACAGGGTTAACGAAGCTTTCTTT

D gene: -
V gene: TRBV6-2/TRBV6-3
clone size: -
J gene: TRBJ2-7
CDR3 protein: CASKGRQTTYEQYF
CDR3 DNA: TGTGCCAGCAAAGGAAGACAGACCACCTACGAGCAGTACTTC

D gene: -
V gene: TRBV6-5
clone size: -
J gene: TRBJ2-2
CDR3 protein: CASRLSPHSTGELFF
CDR3 DNA: TGTGCCAGCAGGCTTAGTCCCCACAGCACCGGGGAGCTGTTTTTT

D gene: -
V gene: TRBV5-6
clone size: few
J gene: TRBJ1-2
CDR3 protein: CASSPSRTTESYNYGYTF
CDR3 DNA: TGTGCCAGCAGCCCAAGTCGGACGACAGAATCCTATAACTATGGCTACACCTTC

D gene: -
V gene: TRBV7-9
clone size: -
J gene: TRBJ2-3
CDR3 protein: CASSLGLARRTDTQYF
CDR3 DNA: TGTGCCAGCAGCTTGGGGCTAGCGCGACGCACAGATACGCAGTATTTT

D gene: TRBD1
V gene: TRBV10-3
clone size: few
J gene: TRBJ2-2
CDR3 protein: CAINRGLGGELFF
CDR3 DNA: TGTGCCATCAACAGGGGCCTGGGCGGGGAGCTGTTTTTT

D gene: TRBD2
V gene: TRBV6-5
clone size: -
J gene: TRBJ2-3
CDR3 protein: CASSYGPAGGPDTQYF
CDR3 DNA: TGTGCCAGCAGTTATGGTCCAGCGGGGGGACCAGATACGCAGTATTTT

D gene: -
V gene: TRBV7-3
clone size: -
J gene: TRBJ1-1
CDR3 protein: CASSLSGFGTEAFF
CDR3 DNA: TGTGCCAGCAGCTTATCAGGGTTCGGCACTGAAGCTTTCTTC

D gene: TRBD1
V gene: TRBV20-1
clone size: few
J gene: TRBJ2-7
CDR3 protein: CSAPSGTGEGEQYF
CDR3 DNA: TGCAGTGCTCCCTCCGGGACAGGGGAGGGCGAGCAGTACTTC

D gene: -
V gene: TRBV5-1
clone size: -
J gene: TRBJ2-3
CDR3 protein: CASRLEGTNTQYF
CDR3 DNA: TGCGCCAGCAGACTTGAGGGCACTAATACGCAGTATTTT

D gene: TRBD1
V gene: TRBV7-9
clone size: -
J gene: TRBJ1-4
CDR3 protein: CASSLGGGQGVDNEKLFF
CDR3 DNA: TGCGCCAGCAGCTTAGGAGGCGGACAGGGGGTTGATAATGAAAAACTGTTTTTT

D gene: -
V gene: TRBV7-2
clone size: -
J gene: TRBJ2-5
CDR3 protein: CASAPGTIKETQYF
CDR3 DNA: TGTGCCAGCGCCCCGGGTACTATTAAAGAGACCCAGTACTTC

D gene: TRBD1
V gene: TRBV6-5
clone size: -
J gene: TRBJ1-2
CDR3 protein: CASRTGTGLIYGYTF
CDR3 DNA: TGTGCCAGCAGAACCGGGACAGGGCTAATCTATGGCTACACCTTC

D gene: -
V gene: TRBV29-1
clone size: -
J gene: TRBJ1-1
CDR3 protein: CSVGQAPNTEAFF
CDR3 DNA: TGCAGCGTTGGTCAGGCACCGAACACTGAAGCTTTCTTT

D gene: -
V gene: TRBV5-1
clone size: -
J gene: TRBJ1-1
CDR3 protein: CASSLMSGLGNTEAFF
CDR3 DNA: TGCGCCAGCAGCTTGATGTCGGGGTTAGGGAACACTGAAGCTTTCTTT

D gene: -
V gene: TRBV7-2
clone size: few
J gene: TRBJ1-2
CDR3 protein: CASSWSRSGITF
CDR3 DNA: TGTGCCAGCAGCTGGAGCCGCAGTGGTATAACCTTC

D gene: -
V gene: TRBV6-1
clone size: few
J gene: TRBJ2-5
CDR3 protein: CATRTMSGETQYF
CDR3 DNA: TGTGCCACCCGAACGATGAGCGGAGAGACCCAGTACTTC

D gene: -
V gene: TRBV7-2
clone size: once
J gene: TRBJ2-3
CDR3 protein: CASTPSADTQYF
CDR3 DNA: TGTGCCAGCACCCCTAGCGCAGATACGCAGTATTTT

D gene: -
V gene: TRBV20-1
clone size: -
J gene: TRBJ2-5
CDR3 protein: CSPLNRDNQETQYF
CDR3 DNA: TGCAGTCCGCTCAACCGGGACAACCAAGAGACCCAGTACTTC

D gene: TRBD2
V gene: TRBV12-3/TRBV12-4
clone size: few
J gene: TRBJ2-7
CDR3 protein: CAGSKRTSGGTYEQYF
CDR3 DNA: TGTGCCGGCAGTAAACGGACTAGCGGGGGAACCTACGAGCAGTACTTC

D gene: TRBD2
V gene: TRBV29-1
clone size: -
J gene: TRBJ2-5
CDR3 protein: CSVEGPQAGGRETQYF
CDR3 DNA: TGCAGCGTGGAAGGTCCGCAGGCGGGGGGGCGAGAGACCCAGTACTTC

D gene: TRBD2
V gene: TRBV7-2
clone size: -
J gene: TRBJ2-1
CDR3 protein: CASSQGLAGGRGGEQFF
CDR3 DNA: TGTGCCAGCAGCCAGGGACTAGCGGGGGGGCGTGGTGGTGAGCAGTTCTTC

D gene: -
V gene: TRBV6-1
clone size: -
J gene: TRBJ2-3
CDR3 protein: CATKTQEASTDTQYF
CDR3 DNA: TGTGCCACCAAAACCCAGGAAGCTAGCACAGATACGCAGTATTTT

D gene: TRBD2
V gene: TRBV7-6
clone size: few
J gene: TRBJ2-3
CDR3 protein: CASSLIGTSGNTDTQYF
CDR3 DNA: TGTGCCAGCAGCTTAATCGGGACTAGCGGGAACACAGATACGCAGTATTTT

D gene: TRBD2
V gene: TRBV29-1
clone size: -
J gene: TRBJ2-1
CDR3 protein: CSVGLAGVYNEQFF
CDR3 DNA: TGCAGCGTTGGACTAGCGGGAGTCTACAATGAGCAGTTCTTC

D gene: TRBD1
V gene: TRBV20-1
clone size: -
J gene: TRBJ1-1
CDR3 protein: CSAKTGDTEAFF
CDR3 DNA: TGCAGTGCCAAGACAGGGGATACTGAAGCTTTCTTT

D gene: -
V gene: TRBV12-3/TRBV12-4
clone size: -
J gene: TRBJ2-7
CDR3 protein: CASSFPGGGKYGQYF
CDR3 DNA: TGTGCCAGCAGTTTCCCAGGTGGGGGGAAATACGGGCAGTACTTC

D gene: -
V gene: TRBV29-1
clone size: -
J gene: TRBJ1-2
CDR3 protein: CSVEEGMGYTF
CDR3 DNA: TGCAGCGTTGAAGAGGGGATGGGCTACACCTTC

D gene: TRBD2
V gene: TRBV7-2
clone size: -
J gene: TRBJ2-5
CDR3 protein: CASSRNGASGGYQETQYF
CDR3 DNA: TGTGCCAGCAGCCGGAACGGGGCTAGCGGGGGGTACCAAGAGACCCAGTACTTC

D gene: -
V gene: TRBV12-3/TRBV12-4
clone size: -
J gene: TRBJ1-1
CDR3 protein: CASSLPGPVFQAEAFF
CDR3 DNA: TGTGCCAGCAGTTTACCGGGACCGGTGTTTCAGGCTGAAGCTTTCTTT

D gene: -
V gene: TRBV20-1
clone size: -
J gene: TRBJ2-1
CDR3 protein: CSGSRSGANNEQFF
CDR3 DNA: TGCAGTGGATCACGGTCTGGGGCGAACAATGAGCAGTTCTTC